The clone carrying this TCR beta chain was counted a few times. The antigen is undetermined. The data were obtained in a study of beta chain features in type 1 diabetes. Whole-study context: What patients shared with healthy donors was a similar profile of age, gender and cell yields. Study observations and caveats: Reads derived from cDNA could over-represent cells showing high TCR expression. Among all four CD4+ subsets, Type 1 diabetes patients had TCRB CDR3s that were moderately but significantly shorter. Compared with healthy donors, patients appeared to share more similar naive, central memory and regulatory TCRB repertoires.

Sequenced material consisted of expressed TCRB transcripts (all of the isolated RNA was reverse transcribed). The protocol was immunoSEQ multiplex PCR, while the TCRdb copy is restricted to in-frame clones and leaves out a portion. Altogether hundreds of thousands of clones are present, roughly 70% being singletons, with the ten largest covering about 0.051%. This CDR3 is built from 12 residues. Germline CDR1 is SNHLY and CDR2 is FYNNEI. V was shortened by 8 bases and J by 2 bases, with 10 bases between the two germline ends. The sequence came from a man younger than 40 in good health. V and J are TRBV2 and TRBJ2-7, with a weak D call TRBD1 (6 bases). Sequencing was performed on naive CD4+ T cells from blood. The CDR3 here is CASATGTYEQYF. The CDR3 DNA is TGTGCCAGCGCCACAGGGACCTACGAGCAGTACTTC. The whole variable domain, remainder taken from reference TRBV2 and TRBJ2-7, is EPEVTQTPSHQVTQMGQEVILRCVPISNHLYFYWYRQILGQKVEFLVSFYNNEISEKSEIFDDQFSVERPDGSNFTLKIRSTKLEDSAMYFCASATGTYEQYFGPGTRLTVT.